Below are 19 T cell receptor beta chains sequenced from a single sample in a study of control samples from healthy donors and cancer patients. Here immunoSEQ multiplex PCR was the method, and the copy in TCRdb shows in-frame clones only, minus some. In the table there are about 120,000 clones, 87% of which are singletons. The source material was blood. The origin of the receptors is a man under 40 in good health.

The chain recombines TRBV2 with TRBJ1-2; the D is unclear. The CDR3 runs 14 residues. Deletions cut 3 bases from V and 4 bases from J, with 12 bases between. CDR1 is SNHLY and CDR2 is FYNNEI in the germline V gene. CDR3 in amino acids: CASSEMEGGYGYTF. CDR3 nucleotide sequence: TGTGCCAGCAGTGAGATGGAGGGCGGCTATGGCTACACCTTC.

The chain uses TRBV19 and TRBJ2-1; the match to TRBD1 covers 8 bases. The CDR3 runs 14 residues. Trimming cost V 4 bases and J 9 bases; bases outside gene matches: 8. From germline, CDR1 is LNHDA and CDR2 SQIVND (reference sequence). CDR3 sequence: CASSTRQGIGEQFF. The CDR3 region has the DNA TGTGCCAGTAGTACGCGACAGGGGATTGGTGAGCAGTTCTTC.

This chain uses TRBV7-8 with TRBJ1-2; 12 bases match TRBD1. This CDR3 is 16 amino acids long. Germline CDR1 and CDR2: SGHVS and FQNEAQ. Trimming at V came to 4 bases and at J to 0 bases, leaving 3 bases not matched to a gene. The CDR3 loop is CASSSGQGAANYGYTF. CDR3 nucleotides: TGTGCCAGCAGCTCGGGACAGGGGGCGGCTAACTATGGCTACACCTTC.

The chain uses TRBV11-2 and TRBJ2-7; D gene ambiguous. In germline, CDR1 is SGHAT, CDR2 FQNNGV. The CDR3 totals 13 residues. V was clipped by 5 bases and J by 3 bases, with 11 bases between them. This chain's CDR3 is CASSPSSSYEQYF. In nucleotides, the CDR3 is TGTGCCAGCAGCCCGTCCTCAAGCTACGAGCAGTACTTC.

This sequence joins TRBV5-8 and TRBJ2-3, with 12 positions matching TRBD2. Germline V CDR1 and CDR2: SGHTS, YDEGEE. The CDR3 length is 17 residues. After removal of 3 bases from V and 5 bases from J, the junction contained 10 bases not matched to a gene. Here the CDR3 reads CASSYRLAGGRGDTQYF. The CDR3 DNA reads as TGTGCCAGCAGCTATCGGCTAGCGGGGGGGCGGGGAGATACGCAGTATTTT.

This clone has just one count. The chain uses TRBV5-6 and TRBJ1-2, with a weak D call TRBD1 (5 bases). This CDR3 is built from 14 residues. V lost 4 bases, J lost 4 bases, and 14 bases lay in between. The germline V gene has CDR1 SGHDT and CDR2 YYEEEE. The CDR3 sequence is CASSVKRGGYGYTF. In DNA, the CDR3 is TGTGCCAGCAGCGTTAAGAGGGGCGGCTATGGCTACACCTTC.

The rearrangement links TRBV4-1 to TRBJ2-7, with D unresolved. V lost 4 bases to trimming and J lost 2 bases, with 9 bases between them. CDR1 is MGHRA, CDR2 YSYEKL, per germline. The length of the CDR3 is 13 residues. CDR3 protein: CASSREETYEQYF. As DNA, the CDR3 is TGCGCCAGCAGCCGAGAGGAGACCTACGAGCAGTACTTC.

This chain uses TRBV5-1 with TRBJ1-1; the D is unclear. Germline V gene sequence: CDR1 SGHRS, CDR2 YFSETQ. The CDR3 runs to 13 residues. Deletions cut 7 bases from V and 6 bases from J, with 16 bases between. The CDR3 sequence: CASCSPRRSEAFF. The CDR3 DNA follows: TGCGCCAGCTGCTCCCCAAGGAGGTCTGAAGCTTTCTTT.

V usage is TRBV5-5 and J usage is TRBJ1-4; 8 bases agree with TRBD1. Germline V lookup: CDR1 SGHKS, CDR2 YYEKEE (reference sequence). V lost 4 bases to trimming and J lost 0 bases; unmatched junction nucleotides: 2. The CDR3 has 15 amino acids. The CDR3 DNA reads TGTGCCAGCAGCGCACAGGGGGCAACTAATGAAAAACTGTTTTTT. It encodes CASSAQGATNEKLFF.

The rearrangement links TRBV19 to TRBJ2-4; D gene unclear. The V gene's germline CDR1 is LNHDA and CDR2 SQIVND (reference sequence). CDR3 length: 12 amino acids. Trimming removed 6 bases at V and 6 bases at J, with 9 bases between. This CDR3 is CASRENANIQYF. CDR3 bases: TGTGCCAGTAGGGAAAACGCAAACATTCAGTACTTC.

CDR3 coding DNA: TGTGCCAGCAGTGGAGGGGCAGCTTTCTTT. This encodes CASSGGAAFF. V is TRBV12-3 or TRBV12-4 and J is TRBJ1-1; tentatively, D is TRBD1 (5 bases). V was clipped by 5 bases and J by 10 bases, with 8 bases between them. The CDR3 is 10 amino acids.

The CDR3 region is CASTRRSPALAYEQYF. The CDR3, as DNA: TGTGCCAGCACCAGGCGTTCCCCCGCGCTGGCCTACGAGCAGTACTTC. This chain links TRBV5-8 with TRBJ2-7; D uncertain. Germline V gene sequence: CDR1 SGHTS, CDR2 YDEGEE. This CDR3 has 16 amino acids. Trimming pared 6 bases from V and 2 bases from J, leaving 21 bases between. The full variable domain, in which reference TRBV5-8 and TRBJ2-7 provide the parts outside the CDR3, is EAGVTQSPTHLIKTRGQQATLRCSPISGHTSVYWYQQALGLGLQFLLWYDEGEERNRGNFPPRFSGRQFPNYSSELNVNALELEDSALYLCASTRRSPALAYEQYFGPGTRLTVT.

The chain recombines TRBV4-1 with TRBJ2-1; D might be TRBD1 (6 bases). CDR3 length: 15 amino acids. CDR1 is MGHRA and CDR2 is YSYEKL in the germline V gene. V lost 1 base and J 4 bases, leaving 11 bases between the germline ends. The CDR3 protein is CASSQGAGVYNEQFF. The CDR3 coding sequence is TGCGCCAGCAGCCAAGGGGCAGGGGTATACAATGAGCAGTTCTTC.

The CDR3 nucleotides are TGTGCCAGCAGCCGCGGACTAGCGGAAACAGATACGCAGTATTTT. This translates into CASSRGLAETDTQYF. The chain joins TRBV11-2 to TRBJ2-3; 10 bases are a match to TRBD2. V lost 5 bases, J lost 3 bases, and 5 bases stayed unmatched. CDR1 SGHAT and CDR2 FQNNGV come from the germline V gene. The CDR3 runs to 15 residues.

The gene calls are TRBV5-1 and TRBJ1-1, with 7 bases aligning to TRBD1. The CDR3 spans 13 residues. After removal of 8 bases from V and 1 base from J, the junction contained 5 bases not matched to a gene. Germline V CDR1 and CDR2: SGHRS, YFSETQ. DNA of the CDR3: TGCGCCAGTACGACAGGGACGAACACTGAAGCTTTCTTT. It yields the protein CASTTGTNTEAFF.

CDR3 nucleotides: TGTGCCAGCAGTTTATCGGTAGGACACAATCAGCCCCAGCATTTT. It is translated as CASSLSVGHNQPQHF. This chain links TRBV27 with TRBJ1-5; D may be TRBD1 (5 bases). Germline CDR1 reads MNHEY; CDR2 reads SMNVEV (reference sequence). Trimming cost V 0 bases and J 3 bases, with 9 bases left between them. This CDR3 contains 15 residues.

The chain recombines TRBV7-9 with TRBJ2-7, with D unclear. The germline V gene has CDR1 SEHNR and CDR2 FQNEAQ (reference sequence). The CDR3 has 13 residues. Trimming left V 4 bases short and J 0 bases short, with 7 bases between. This CDR3 is CASSSGPSYEQYF. CDR3 nucleotides: TGTGCCAGCAGCTCGGGCCCCTCCTACGAGCAGTACTTC.

This clone was picked up one time. The genes are TRBV5-6 and TRBJ2-1, with 8 nucleotides matching TRBD1. Trimming removed 4 bases from V and 3 bases from J; junction bases left unmatched: 9. Germline values: CDR1 SGHDT, CDR2 YYEEEE. The CDR3 length is 16 residues. CDR3 residues: CASSLLGGQDYNEQFF. In nucleotides, the CDR3 is TGTGCCAGCAGCCTCCTAGGGGGACAGGACTACAATGAGCAGTTCTTC.

The J gene is TRBJ2-2, the V gene TRBV3-1 (or the pseudogene TRBV3-2), with D unclear. Trimming took 4 bases from V and 0 from J, leaving 3 bases between them. The CDR3 sequence is 13 residues long. The germline gives CDR1 LGHDT, CDR2 YNNKEL (reference sequence). CDR3 in amino acids: CASSLANTGELFF. The CDR3 bases are TGTGCCAGCAGCCTTGCGAACACCGGGGAGCTGTTTTTT.